This is a list of T cell receptor beta chains from one sample in a study of OX40 agonist ivuxolimab in advanced cancers. The assay was immunoSEQ multiplex PCR, and TCRdb's table has in-frame clones only and misses some. The repertoire holds 40,000 to 60,000 clones, with about 90% as singletons. This material consisted of CD4+ or CD8+ T cells sorted from blood, taken in a trial of the OX40 agonist ivuxolimab. The receptors here all came from an adult with an advanced solid tumor such as melanoma, head and neck, liver or kidney cancer. Each CDR3 is given with its conserved first and last residue. The order of the fields is V gene, J gene, D gene, clone size, CDR3 DNA, CDR3 protein. The D gene is left open where the match is weak. Clone size is not always given. Where it is, it says once, few, many or a class for expanded clones.

v_call: TRBV2
j_call: TRBJ1-6
d_call: .
clone_size: .
cdr3_nt: TGTGCCTCCTCGGCACGGCAGCCCTATAATTCACCCCTCCACTTT
cdr3_aa: CASSARQPYNSPLHF

v_call: TRBV27
j_call: TRBJ2-1
d_call: TRBD1
clone_size: once
cdr3_nt: TGTGCCAGCAGTTTATGGACAGGGAGAGAGTTCTTC
cdr3_aa: CASSLWTGREFF

v_call: TRBV4-2
j_call: TRBJ2-3
d_call: TRBD1
clone_size: .
cdr3_nt: TGTGCCAGCAGGGGCGGGACAGGGGTCCCAGATACGCAGTATTTT
cdr3_aa: CASRGGTGVPDTQYF

v_call: TRBV4-1
j_call: TRBJ2-1
d_call: .
clone_size: .
cdr3_nt: TGCGCCAGCAGCGTCGGTAGGGAGAATGAGCAGTTCTTC
cdr3_aa: CASSVGRENEQFF

v_call: TRBV6-1
j_call: TRBJ2-5
d_call: .
clone_size: .
cdr3_nt: TGTGCCAGCACCAGGGCCCCAGAGACCCAGTACTTC
cdr3_aa: CASTRAPETQYF

v_call: TRBV28
j_call: TRBJ1-3
d_call: .
clone_size: .
cdr3_nt: TGTGCCAGCAGTCCTCGGTGGTGGGAGTTTTCTGGAAACACCATATATTTT
cdr3_aa: CASSPRWWEFSGNTIYF

v_call: TRBV4-2
j_call: TRBJ1-6
d_call: TRBD1
clone_size: .
cdr3_nt: TGTGCCAGCAGCAATCCGGACAGGGCGAGCTCCTATAATTCACCCCTCCACTTT
cdr3_aa: CASSNPDRASSYNSPLHF

v_call: TRBV19
j_call: TRBJ2-7
d_call: .
clone_size: .
cdr3_nt: TGTGCCAGTAGTATCTGGGACGGAGGATACGAGCAGTACTTC
cdr3_aa: CASSIWDGGYEQYF

v_call: TRBV30
j_call: TRBJ2-7
d_call: .
clone_size: .
cdr3_nt: TGTGCCTGGAATACCCGGGACAAACCCTACGAGCAGTACTTC
cdr3_aa: CAWNTRDKPYEQYF

v_call: TRBV7-8
j_call: TRBJ1-1
d_call: .
clone_size: .
cdr3_nt: TGTGCCAGCATTGTTGGGACGGCTATGAACACTGAAGCTTTCTTT
cdr3_aa: CASIVGTAMNTEAFF

v_call: TRBV2
j_call: TRBJ2-3
d_call: TRBD2
clone_size: .
cdr3_nt: TGTGCCAGCAGTGACCTCTCACTTGGACTAGCGGCAGATACGCAGTATTTT
cdr3_aa: CASSDLSLGLAADTQYF

v_call: TRBV20-1
j_call: TRBJ1-5
d_call: .
clone_size: .
cdr3_nt: TGCAGTGCTAGAGATAACCAGCCCCAGCATTTT
cdr3_aa: CSARDNQPQHF

v_call: TRBV6-5
j_call: TRBJ2-7
d_call: .
clone_size: .
cdr3_nt: TGTGCCAGCAGTTACGTACAGGGCACCTACGAGCAGTACTTC
cdr3_aa: CASSYVQGTYEQYF

v_call: TRBV4-1
j_call: TRBJ1-4
d_call: .
clone_size: .
cdr3_nt: TGCGCCAGCAGCCAAGGGTTTGCGGGGGAAAAACTGTTTTTT
cdr3_aa: CASSQGFAGEKLFF

v_call: TRBV28
j_call: TRBJ2-3
d_call: .
clone_size: .
cdr3_nt: TGTGCCAGCAGTTTCGGGACTCTTCAGTATTTT
cdr3_aa: CASSFGTLQYF

v_call: TRBV4-3
j_call: TRBJ2-1
d_call: TRBD2
clone_size: .
cdr3_nt: TGCGCCAGCAGCCAAGAGTCAGCGGGGGGCTGGGATGAGCAGTTCTTC
cdr3_aa: CASSQESAGGWDEQFF

v_call: TRBV7-9
j_call: TRBJ2-7
d_call: .
clone_size: once
cdr3_nt: TGTGCCAGCAGCCCCCCAGGGCCCACCTACGAGCAGTACTTC
cdr3_aa: CASSPPGPTYEQYF

v_call: TRBV11-3
j_call: TRBJ2-1
d_call: .
clone_size: .
cdr3_nt: TGTGCCAGCAGGGGCGGTTCCTACAATGAGCAGTTCTTC
cdr3_aa: CASRGGSYNEQFF

v_call: TRBV6-5
j_call: TRBJ1-1
d_call: .
clone_size: .
cdr3_nt: TGTGCCAGCAGTTACGGGGGAACTGAAGCTTTCTTT
cdr3_aa: CASSYGGTEAFF

v_call: TRBV7-2
j_call: TRBJ2-3
d_call: .
clone_size: .
cdr3_nt: TGTGCCAGCCACGAAGCGGACACAGATACGCAGTATTTT
cdr3_aa: CASHEADTDTQYF

v_call: TRBV4-3
j_call: TRBJ2-3
d_call: .
clone_size: .
cdr3_nt: TGCGCCAGCAGCGAGGACAGCACAGATACGCAGTATTTT
cdr3_aa: CASSEDSTDTQYF

v_call: TRBV9
j_call: TRBJ2-2
d_call: .
clone_size: .
cdr3_nt: TGTGCCAGCAGTTTTCCCCGGGACGAGAACACCGGGGAGCTGTTTTTT
cdr3_aa: CASSFPRDENTGELFF

v_call: TRBV6-6
j_call: TRBJ2-1
d_call: .
clone_size: once
cdr3_nt: TGTGCCAGCCTTGACGGGACTCATTCTTGGGGTGAGCAGTTCTTC
cdr3_aa: CASLDGTHSWGEQFF